Described below is a single TCR beta chain sequence and its context. Its antigen is still unknown. No base qualities exist here, and no much larger clone lies one base off it. The library relied on the immunoSEQ multiplex PCR assay. From the authors' description of their analysis: A statistical classification framework was built for diagnosing cytomegalovirus status from the catalog of TCR beta chain sequences. TCRdb obtained this table from immuneACCESS and retained in-frame rearrangements with V and J assigned. These tables miss some clones; where compared with another copy, unresolved V genes account for less than half of the shortfall, and the remainder is unexplained. The V and J calls and clone size were taken over from that table, and D and trimming were inferred from the DNA. The sample table holds 89,000 or so clones, of which under 95% were seen once. The top ten clonotypes cover approximately 1% of the sample.

This specimen belongs to a study of cytomegalovirus exposure and HLA in healthy donors (dated by TCRdb to about 2017). In the study overall: According to a later analysis, the 120 or so validation repertoires were produced on the same platform as the 700 or so repertoires of the first cohort. Along with the approximately 700-subject first cohort, a separate validation cohort of some 130 different subjects was used. The aim of the study was to test whether cataloging public T cell receptors could identify signatures of past pathogen exposure. To predict cytomegalovirus infection status, the study brought together high-throughput TCR immunosequencing, statistical association of individual TCRs with disease status, and machine learning.

The donors were included in the validation cohort of 90 to 150 subjects, a group kept apart from the roughly 700-subject first cohort. General conclusions and limits of the study: Subsequent analysis determined that TCRs grouped into clusters in the first cohort also showed a tendency toward co-occurrence across the roughly 130 validation repertoires, and 85% to 95% of cluster scores exceeded 0. A total of 164 TCR beta chains were listed by the study as associated with cytomegalovirus. In both the original and validation cohorts, the classifier was reported to diagnose cytomegalovirus status with high specificity and sensitivity. In vitro tests confirmed that a few of the cytomegalovirus-associated TCR beta chains recognize cytomegalovirus antigens. While some public TCRs were present in many individuals, most TCR sequences turned up only very rarely across donors. The authors suggested that the approach could potentially be generalized to other disease states and immunological phenotypes. The validation cohort had no HLA typing available for a later analysis, so co-occurrence within that cohort was assessed over all 130 or so repertoires.

The CDR3 sequence holds 14 residues, the cysteine and phenylalanine included. Solely the CDR3 DNA is kept, with 42 bases framed from the first base. In the germline V gene (reference sequence), CDR1 corresponds to MNHNY and CDR2 to SVGAGI. A distance of 14 bases separates the germline ends of V and J, which lose 6 bases and 4 bases respectively. The chain was built from TRBV6-6 and TRBJ2-3; the best D guess is TRBD1, with 6 bases matching. The specimen sequenced was PBMCs. The receptor was derived from a woman under 40 in good health and CMV-seropositive. The DNA sequence is as follows: TGTGCCAGCAGACAGGGTTGGGGCGCAGATACGCAGTATTTT. This sequence encodes CASRQGWGADTQYF.